This T cell receptor beta chain was profiled in a study of low-dose radiotherapy and immunotherapy resistance in tumors. The overall study: Cohort 1 was given 0.5 Gy per fraction every 2 weeks, for 6.5 Gy total. Individuals in Cohort 2 had 1 Gy per fraction every two weeks, adding up to 13 Gy over 26 weeks. The regimen for patients comprised intravenous nivolumab 240 mg every two weeks plus intravenous ipilimumab 1 mg/kg every six weeks. Cyclophosphamide went in intravenously at 200 mg/m2 every two weeks, one day before radiation and immunotherapy.

This clonotype was seen at least ten times. Specified time point: before trial treatment. Both TCRalpha and TCRbeta chains were reverse transcribed with V-gene-specific primers. TCR amplification used 15 to 20 PCR cycles, a constant-region primer and a V-primer adapter. Each CDR3 protein gets one entry after TCRdb re-called the reads with MiXCR. Here the sample spans 75,000 to 95,000 distinct CDR3 sequences, 9.4% being singletons. The germline gives CDR1 MNHNY, CDR2 SVGAGI (reference sequence). This CDR3 has 13 amino acids. The V and J ends lost 6 bases and 8 bases respectively, with 13 bases between them.

This clonotype originated in a male donor with prostate cancer. The chain is built from TRBV6-6 and TRBJ1-4, with a weak D call TRBD1 (6 bases). The sample here was PBMCs, taken before treatment. For the CDR3, the DNA is TGTGCCAGCAGAACAGGGATGGGCGAAAAACTGTTTTTT. It codes for CASRTGMGEKLFF.